The 16 T cell receptor beta chains below were found in one sample sequenced in a study of T cell responses to AZD1222 COVID-19 vaccine. Libraries were prepared by immunoSEQ multiplex PCR; TCRdb keeps only in-frame clonotypes and omits some of them. The profile shows more than 95,000 clones, about 93% of them singletons. The material was peripheral blood, obtained on day 0 of AZD1222 vaccination. The receptors were sampled from an adult in good health.

The chain links TRBV14 to TRBJ2-2, with 8 bases lining up with TRBD2. Per the germline V gene, CDR1 is SGHDN and CDR2 is FVKESK. The CDR3 is 20 amino acids. The V gene end was trimmed by 2 bases and the J gene end by 6 bases; junction bases not matched to a gene: 20. The CDR3 DNA sequence: TGTGCCAGCAGCCAAAGTTTTAGCGGGAATTTCCCTCCTTTACCCGGGGAGCTGTTTTTT. Translation: CASSQSFSGNFPPLPGELFF.

The chain employs TRBV6-2 or TRBV6-3 and TRBJ1-2; no reliable D call. Trimming pared 4 bases from V and 8 bases from J, leaving 11 bases between. Per the germline V gene, CDR1 is MNHEY and CDR2 is SVGEGT. The CDR3 spans 12 residues. CDR3 nucleotides: TGTGCCAGCAGTTCGGCCCCGCGGGGCTACACCTTC. It codes for CASSSAPRGYTF.

The genes are TRBV30 and TRBJ2-1; D gene ambiguous. The germline CDR1 and CDR2 sequences are GTSNPN and SVGIG (reference sequence). This CDR3 region has 12 residues. V dropped 2 bases and J dropped 10 bases, with 12 bases sitting between them. This CDR3 reads CAWSSRRQEQFF. For the CDR3, the DNA is TGTGCCTGGAGTTCGCGGCGTCAGGAGCAGTTCTTC. Looking up the rest from reference TRBV30 and TRBJ2-1 gives the full variable domain: SQTIHQWPATLVQPVGSPLSLECTVEGTSNPNLYWYRQAAGRGLQLLFYSVGIGQISSEVPQNLSASRPQDRQFILSSKKLLLSDSGFYLCAWSSRRQEQFFGPGTRLTVL.

This chain links TRBV4-1 with TRBJ2-1; weak D call: TRBD2 (5 bases). V was clipped by 5 bases and J by 2 bases, with 13 bases between them. Looked up from germline, CDR1 is MGHRA and CDR2 is YSYEKL. The CDR3 loop spans 15 amino acids. CDR3 DNA: TGCGCCAGCAGCAAGCGGCAAGCCCCCTACAATGAGCAGTTCTTC. It yields the protein CASSKRQAPYNEQFF.

This clone was counted a few times. The CDR3 spells CASSSPGQAEGEKLFF. The CDR3 DNA is TGTGCCAGCAGCTCCCCGGGACAAGCCGAAGGGGAAAAACTGTTTTTT. The chain combines TRBV5-6 with TRBJ1-4; D might be TRBD1 (6 bases). The CDR3 contains 16 residues. Trimming shortened V by 3 bases and J by 8 bases, and 20 bases separated the two germline ends. CDR1 and CDR2 (germline): SGHDT, YYEEEE.

The chain couples TRBV7-9 to TRBJ2-1, with 10 bases identical to TRBD2. The CDR3 loop spans 15 amino acids. V lost 3 bases to trimming and J lost 8 bases; unmatched junction nucleotides: 7. Germline V gives CDR1 SEHNR, CDR2 FQNEAQ (reference sequence). In DNA form, the CDR3 reads TGTGCCAGCAGCTTTCTAGCGGGAGTACTGGATGAGCAGTTCTTC. Encoded protein: CASSFLAGVLDEQFF.

The genes are TRBV15 and TRBJ1-3; D ambiguous. Germline lookup yields CDR1 LNHNV and CDR2 YYDKDF (reference sequence). Trimming stripped 0 bases from V and 2 bases from J, with 8 bases between. This CDR3 spans 15 amino acids. The CDR3 DNA reads TGTGCCACCAGCAGAGATGGGAGGGCTGGAAACACCATATATTTT. Amino acid sequence: CATSRDGRAGNTIYF.

This chain connects TRBV5-1 to TRBJ2-7; 10 bases agree with TRBD1. CDR1 and CDR2 from the germline V gene are SGHRS and YFSETQ. This CDR3 region has 14 residues. V shed 0 bases and J 7 bases; nucleotides not matched to a gene: 4. CDR3 coding DNA: TGCGCCAGCAGCTTGGGACAGGGGGCGCGTGAGCAGTACTTC. It codes for CASSLGQGAREQYF.

This chain links TRBV6-4 with TRBJ2-3; TRBD2 matches 11 bases. This CDR3 comprises 15 residues. CDR1 and CDR2 from the germline V gene are MRHNA and SNTAGT. The trim removed 6 bases at V and 1 base at J, leaving 3 bases unmatched. The CDR3 here is CASSLTSGGTDTQYF. The CDR3 DNA follows: TGTGCCAGCAGCCTGACTAGCGGGGGCACAGATACGCAGTATTTT.

The chain uses TRBV5-8 and TRBJ2-7; D possibly corresponds to TRBD1 (6 bases). Per the germline V gene, CDR1 is SGHTS and CDR2 is YDEGEE. V was clipped by 2 bases and J by 2 bases, with 11 bases between them. CDR3 length: 14 amino acids. CDR3 bases: TGTGCCAGCAGCTTTAGGACAGAAGCCTACGAGCAGTACTTC. Amino acid sequence: CASSFRTEAYEQYF. Using reference TRBV5-8 and TRBJ2-7 for the parts outside the CDR3, the full variable domain is EAGVTQSPTHLIKTRGQQATLRCSPISGHTSVYWYQQALGLGLQFLLWYDEGEERNRGNFPPRFSGRQFPNYSSELNVNALELEDSALYLCASSFRTEAYEQYFGPGTRLTVT.

In this sample, this clone turned up a few times. This chain links TRBV21-1 with TRBJ2-3; TRBD1, as called in the table, went unchecked against the DNA. TRBV21-1 represents a pseudogene. The CDR3 length is 14 residues. Here the CDR3 DNA reads TGTGCCAGCAGCAAATGGCAGGGCCCAGATACGCAGTATTTT. Residues: CASSKWQGPDTQYF.

The chain combines TRBV6-1 with TRBJ2-7; no firm D call. Germline CDR1 MNHNS, CDR2 SASEGT. The CDR3 runs 13 residues. Trimming stripped 2 bases from V and 0 bases from J, with 5 bases between. The CDR3 reads CASSERSSYEQYF. The CDR3 coding sequence is TGTGCCAGCAGTGAACGTAGCTCCTACGAGCAGTACTTC.

The rearrangement links TRBV10-1 to TRBJ2-6, with D unresolved. Germline CDR1 WNHNN, CDR2 SYGVQD (reference sequence). This CDR3 is built from 15 residues. Trimming removed 3 bases from V and 0 bases from J, with 6 bases in between. DNA of the CDR3: TGCGCCAGCAGTGATAGTACCTCTGGGGCCAACGTCCTGACTTTC. Encoded protein: CASSDSTSGANVLTF.

The chain couples TRBV19 to TRBJ1-4; no reliable D call. CDR3 length: 14 residues. Germline loops: CDR1 LNHDA, CDR2 SQIVND (reference sequence). Trimming removed 1 base at V and 7 bases at J, with 10 bases between. The CDR3 sequence is CASSIAPAGEKLFF. As DNA, the CDR3 is TGTGCCAGTAGTATAGCCCCGGCCGGTGAAAAACTGTTTTTT.

CDR3 DNA sequence: TGTGCCAGCAGAACAGGGGTGGGTGAAAAACTGTTTTTT. Translating it yields CASRTGVGEKLFF. This chain connects TRBV27 to TRBJ1-4; 7 bases are shared with TRBD1. The CDR3 consists of 13 residues. Germline V gives CDR1 MNHEY, CDR2 SMNVEV (reference sequence). V was pared by 6 bases and J by 7 bases, with 5 bases of the junction left unmatched.

The rearrangement links TRBV6-5 to TRBJ1-4, with D possibly being TRBD1 (6 bases). The CDR3 spans 15 residues. Germline CDR1 reads MNHEY; CDR2 reads SVGAGI. V lost 5 bases and J 7 bases, leaving 17 bases between the germline ends. CDR3 nucleotides: TGTGCCAGCAGTAGGGGGGGCAACGACATTGAAAAACTGTTTTTT. Translated: CASSRGGNDIEKLFF.